These T cell receptor beta chains were read from a single sample in a study of identifying expanded T cells in peripheral blood. Generated by immunoSEQ multiplex PCR, the TCRdb table keeps only in-frame clones and is missing some. The sample has around 130,000 clones; 86% are singletons. Sequenced material: blood. The receptors were sampled from a person aged 18 to 75 in good health. Both conserved end residues are part of each CDR3. The order of the fields is clone size, V gene, J gene, D gene, CDR3 protein, CDR3 DNA. D genes are given only for firm matches. Rows give clone size only sometimes, using once, few, many, or a class for an expanded clone.

abundance: once
v_gene: TRBV28
j_gene: TRBJ2-7
d_gene: .
CDR3aa: CASSLAQAGSYEQYF
CDR3nt: TGTGCCAGCAGTTTAGCTCAGGCGGGCTCCTACGAGCAGTACTTC

abundance: .
v_gene: TRBV6-5
j_gene: TRBJ1-5
d_gene: .
CDR3aa: CASKPSQGGNQPQHF
CDR3nt: TGTGCCAGCAAACCCTCCCAGGGCGGCAATCAGCCCCAGCATTTT

abundance: .
v_gene: TRBV5-1
j_gene: TRBJ2-7
d_gene: .
CDR3aa: CASSLRGASSYEQYF
CDR3nt: TGCGCCAGCAGCCTCCGGGGGGCTAGCTCCTACGAGCAGTACTTC

abundance: once
v_gene: TRBV7-3
j_gene: TRBJ2-5
d_gene: .
CDR3aa: CASSRDGGPTVETQYF
CDR3nt: TGTGCCAGCAGCCGCGACGGGGGACCCACCGTAGAGACCCAGTACTTC

abundance: .
v_gene: TRBV9
j_gene: TRBJ2-3
d_gene: .
CDR3aa: CASSPGADTQYF
CDR3nt: TGTGCCAGCAGCCCCGGGGCAGATACGCAGTATTTT

abundance: .
v_gene: TRBV4-1
j_gene: TRBJ2-5
d_gene: .
CDR3aa: CASSQTTGPPQETQYF
CDR3nt: TGCGCCAGCAGCCAAACAACGGGACCACCCCAAGAGACCCAGTACTTC

abundance: .
v_gene: TRBV2
j_gene: TRBJ2-1
d_gene: .
CDR3aa: CASSADPIMHNEQFF
CDR3nt: TGTGCCAGCAGCGCGGACCCAATTATGCACAATGAGCAGTTCTTC

abundance: .
v_gene: TRBV7-9
j_gene: TRBJ2-7
d_gene: TRBD1
CDR3aa: CASSPAGTGAYEQYF
CDR3nt: TGTGCCAGCAGCCCAGCCGGGACAGGGGCCTACGAGCAGTACTTC

abundance: .
v_gene: TRBV11-2
j_gene: TRBJ2-7
d_gene: TRBD2
CDR3aa: CASSLVAGAPYEQYF
CDR3nt: TGTGCCAGCAGCTTAGTGGCGGGAGCCCCCTACGAGCAGTACTTC

abundance: .
v_gene: TRBV9
j_gene: TRBJ1-3
d_gene: .
CDR3aa: CASSPSGTGEVGNTIYF
CDR3nt: TGTGCCAGCAGCCCTTCCGGGACGGGAGAGGTTGGAAACACCATATATTTT

abundance: once
v_gene: TRBV10-3
j_gene: TRBJ1-2
d_gene: .
CDR3aa: CAISDTGPLYGYTF
CDR3nt: TGTGCCATCAGTGATACAGGGCCCCTCTATGGCTACACCTTC

abundance: few
v_gene: TRBV28
j_gene: TRBJ1-2
d_gene: .
CDR3aa: CASDPGRRPYGYTF
CDR3nt: TGTGCCAGTGACCCGGGACGCCGACCTTATGGCTACACCTTC

abundance: .
v_gene: TRBV4-3
j_gene: TRBJ1-1
d_gene: .
CDR3aa: CASSGGGMNTEAFF
CDR3nt: TGCGCCAGCAGCGGAGGTGGGATGAACACTGAAGCTTTCTTT

abundance: .
v_gene: TRBV11-2
j_gene: TRBJ2-3
d_gene: .
CDR3aa: CASSRDSTDTQYF
CDR3nt: TGTGCCAGCAGCCGCGACAGCACAGATACGCAGTATTTT

abundance: .
v_gene: TRBV7-9
j_gene: TRBJ2-1
d_gene: .
CDR3aa: CASSRGYDVYFNEQFF
CDR3nt: TGTGCCAGCAGCCGGGGGTACGACGTCTACTTCAATGAGCAGTTCTTC

abundance: .
v_gene: TRBV6-6
j_gene: TRBJ2-7
d_gene: .
CDR3aa: CASSYQAYEQYF
CDR3nt: TGTGCCAGCAGTTACCAGGCCTACGAGCAGTACTTC

abundance: .
v_gene: TRBV7-2
j_gene: TRBJ2-7
d_gene: TRBD2
CDR3aa: CASSLVAGGAYEQYF
CDR3nt: TGTGCCAGCAGCTTAGTAGCGGGGGGGGCCTACGAGCAGTACTTC

abundance: .
v_gene: TRBV19
j_gene: TRBJ2-7
d_gene: TRBD1
CDR3aa: CASSVTGTGMNEQYF
CDR3nt: TGTGCCAGTAGTGTAACCGGGACAGGGATGAACGAGCAGTACTTC

abundance: .
v_gene: TRBV28
j_gene: TRBJ2-1
d_gene: .
CDR3aa: CATSWGAYNEQFF
CDR3nt: TGTGCCACCTCGTGGGGGGCTTACAATGAGCAGTTCTTC

abundance: .
v_gene: TRBV7-2
j_gene: TRBJ2-7
d_gene: TRBD1
CDR3aa: CASSLSPTGGIYEQYF
CDR3nt: TGTGCCAGCAGCTTAAGCCCAACAGGGGGGATCTACGAGCAGTACTTC

abundance: once
v_gene: TRBV19
j_gene: TRBJ2-1
d_gene: TRBD2
CDR3aa: CASRELAGLDNEQFF
CDR3nt: TGTGCCAGTAGGGAGCTAGCGGGACTCGACAATGAGCAGTTCTTC

abundance: .
v_gene: TRBV27
j_gene: TRBJ1-5
d_gene: TRBD1
CDR3aa: CASRGTGGYQPQHF
CDR3nt: TGTGCCAGCAGGGGAACAGGGGGTTATCAGCCCCAGCATTTT

abundance: .
v_gene: TRBV10-1
j_gene: TRBJ1-3
d_gene: .
CDR3aa: CASSESELGLSGNTIYF
CDR3nt: TGCGCCAGCAGTGAGTCGGAACTGGGACTCTCTGGAAACACCATATATTTT

abundance: .
v_gene: TRBV27
j_gene: TRBJ2-5
d_gene: .
CDR3aa: CASSLGGSETQYF
CDR3nt: TGTGCCAGCAGTTTGGGGGGTTCAGAGACCCAGTACTTC

abundance: .
v_gene: TRBV9
j_gene: TRBJ1-4
d_gene: .
CDR3aa: CASSAYVDVNEKLFF
CDR3nt: TGTGCCAGCAGCGCCTATGTAGACGTAAATGAAAAACTGTTTTTT

abundance: .
v_gene: TRBV6-6
j_gene: TRBJ1-3
d_gene: .
CDR3aa: CASSYRGNTIYF
CDR3nt: TGTGCCAGCAGTTACAGGGGAAACACCATATATTTT

abundance: .
v_gene: TRBV28
j_gene: TRBJ1-5
d_gene: .
CDR3aa: CASSLYKGWEFQPQHF
CDR3nt: TGTGCCAGCAGTCTGTACAAGGGTTGGGAATTTCAGCCCCAGCATTTT

abundance: .
v_gene: TRBV4-1
j_gene: TRBJ2-7
d_gene: .
CDR3aa: CASSQDLETASSYEQYF
CDR3nt: TGCGCCAGCAGCCAAGATCTTGAGACAGCGAGCTCCTACGAGCAGTACTTC

abundance: few
v_gene: TRBV28
j_gene: TRBJ1-5
d_gene: .
CDR3aa: CASSVPGGHQPQHF
CDR3nt: TGTGCCAGCAGTGTACCGGGGGGCCATCAGCCCCAGCATTTT

abundance: .
v_gene: TRBV5-4
j_gene: TRBJ1-4
d_gene: .
CDR3aa: CASSSGGTTNEKLFF
CDR3nt: TGTGCCAGCAGCAGCGGGGGGACCACTAATGAAAAACTGTTTTTT

abundance: .
v_gene: TRBV5-8
j_gene: TRBJ1-2
d_gene: .
CDR3aa: CASSPIGRVEGYTF
CDR3nt: TGTGCCAGCAGCCCGATCGGCAGGGTGGAGGGCTACACCTTC

abundance: .
v_gene: TRBV23-1
j_gene: TRBJ1-2
d_gene: .
CDR3aa: CASSPRGTGSGGYTF
CDR3nt: TGCGCCAGCAGTCCACGGGGAACAGGGTCGGGGGGCTACACCTTC

abundance: .
v_gene: TRBV25-1
j_gene: TRBJ2-1
d_gene: TRBD2
CDR3aa: CASKSGAGYNEQFF
CDR3nt: TGTGCCAGCAAGAGCGGGGCAGGATACAATGAGCAGTTCTTC

abundance: few
v_gene: TRBV2
j_gene: TRBJ2-3
d_gene: TRBD2
CDR3aa: CASSEGTSGGIDTQYF
CDR3nt: TGTGCCAGCAGTGAAGGGACTAGCGGGGGGATAGATACGCAGTATTTT

abundance: .
v_gene: TRBV5-5
j_gene: TRBJ2-1
d_gene: TRBD2
CDR3aa: CASSGTIFQSDEQFF
CDR3nt: TGTGCCAGCAGCGGGACTATTTTTCAGTCAGATGAGCAGTTCTTC

abundance: .
v_gene: TRBV5-8
j_gene: TRBJ1-5
d_gene: .
CDR3aa: CASSLEGRNNQPQHF
CDR3nt: TGTGCCAGCAGCTTGGAGGGCAGGAACAATCAGCCCCAGCATTTT

abundance: .
v_gene: TRBV18
j_gene: TRBJ2-5
d_gene: .
CDR3aa: CASSPRRGLKEETQYF
CDR3nt: TGTGCCAGCTCACCAAGGAGAGGACTCAAAGAAGAGACCCAGTACTTC

abundance: .
v_gene: TRBV28
j_gene: TRBJ1-2
d_gene: .
CDR3aa: CASSYASGYTF
CDR3nt: TGTGCCAGCAGTTACGCCAGTGGCTACACCTTC

abundance: .
v_gene: TRBV4-3
j_gene: TRBJ2-2
d_gene: TRBD2
CDR3aa: CASSRLAGGGSGELFF
CDR3nt: TGCGCCAGCAGCCGGCTAGCGGGGGGAGGCAGTGGCGAGCTGTTTTTT

abundance: .
v_gene: TRBV4-2
j_gene: TRBJ1-6
d_gene: .
CDR3aa: CASSEGGSYNSPLHF
CDR3nt: TGTGCCAGCAGCGAAGGGGGATCCTATAATTCACCCCTCCACTTT

abundance: once
v_gene: TRBV5-4
j_gene: TRBJ1-1
d_gene: .
CDR3aa: CASSLQGAEAFF
CDR3nt: TGTGCCAGCAGCTTACAGGGTGCTGAAGCTTTCTTT

abundance: .
v_gene: TRBV2
j_gene: TRBJ1-2
d_gene: .
CDR3aa: CASRERELYGYTF
CDR3nt: TGTGCCAGCAGGGAGCGGGAACTATATGGCTACACCTTC

abundance: few
v_gene: TRBV29-1
j_gene: TRBJ2-1
d_gene: .
CDR3aa: CSAVADHNEQFF
CDR3nt: TGCAGCGCCGTAGCCGATCACAATGAGCAGTTCTTC

abundance: few
v_gene: TRBV7-2
j_gene: TRBJ2-7
d_gene: .
CDR3aa: CASSSPGAGTAYEQYF
CDR3nt: TGTGCCAGCAGCTCCCCGGGGGCAGGGACCGCCTACGAGCAGTACTTC

abundance: .
v_gene: TRBV2
j_gene: TRBJ1-2
d_gene: TRBD1
CDR3aa: CASKGQGRYGYTF
CDR3nt: TGTGCCAGCAAGGGACAGGGAAGGTATGGCTACACCTTC

abundance: .
v_gene: TRBV4-1
j_gene: TRBJ1-6
d_gene: .
CDR3aa: CASSQVPTSPLHF
CDR3nt: TGCGCCAGCAGCCAAGTACCCACTTCACCCCTCCACTTT

abundance: .
v_gene: TRBV6-5
j_gene: TRBJ1-1
d_gene: .
CDR3aa: CASKNRVKGTEAFF
CDR3nt: TGTGCCAGCAAAAACAGGGTGAAGGGCACTGAAGCTTTCTTT